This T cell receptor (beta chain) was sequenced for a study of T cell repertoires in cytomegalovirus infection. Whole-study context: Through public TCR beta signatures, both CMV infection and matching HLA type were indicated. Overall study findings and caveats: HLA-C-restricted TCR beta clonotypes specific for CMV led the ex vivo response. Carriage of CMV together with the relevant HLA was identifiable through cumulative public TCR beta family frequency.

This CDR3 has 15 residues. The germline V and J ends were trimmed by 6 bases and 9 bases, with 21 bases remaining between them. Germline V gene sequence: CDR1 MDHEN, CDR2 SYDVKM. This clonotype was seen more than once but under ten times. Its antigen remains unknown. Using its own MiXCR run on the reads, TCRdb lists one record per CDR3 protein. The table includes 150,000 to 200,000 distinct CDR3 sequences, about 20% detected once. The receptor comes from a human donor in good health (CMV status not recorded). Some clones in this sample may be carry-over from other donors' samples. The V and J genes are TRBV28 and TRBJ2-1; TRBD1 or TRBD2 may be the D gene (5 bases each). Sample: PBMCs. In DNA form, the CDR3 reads TGTGCCAGCAGCCCCCTGGGACGTCGGCAATCTGAGCAGTTCTTC. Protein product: CASSPLGRRQSEQFF.